Presented here are 13 T cell receptor beta chains from one specimen sequenced in a study of technical replicates of blood from a handful of donors. TCRdb's table, derived via immunoSEQ multiplex PCR, lists solely in-frame clones and lacks some. The repertoire includes tens of thousands of clones, 90% to 95% of them detected once, and around 0.25% sits in the top ten. The material sequenced was T cells isolated from PBMCs. The receptors originated from a human donor in good health.

The chain recombines TRBV6-4 with TRBJ1-2, with D unresolved. This CDR3 is 13 amino acids long. V gave up 4 bases and J gave up 5 bases, with 11 bases separating them. Germline V gives CDR1 MRHNA, CDR2 SNTAGT. CDR3 protein: CASSGFGLYGYTF. The CDR3 DNA reads TGTGCCAGCAGTGGCTTTGGGCTATATGGCTACACCTTC.

The CDR3 reads CASSFLGQVSNEKLFF. The CDR3 DNA follows: TGTGCCAGCAGTTTCTTGGGACAGGTCTCTAATGAAAAACTGTTTTTT. The chain uses TRBV28 and TRBJ1-4; 8 bases align to TRBD1. Germline values: CDR1 MDHEN, CDR2 SYDVKM. There are 16 residues in the CDR3. With V trimmed by 3 bases and J by 3 bases, 6 bases remained unmatched. Full variable domain (outside the CDR3, taken from reference TRBV28 and TRBJ1-4): DVKVTQSSRYLVKRTGEKVFLECVQDMDHENMFWYRQDPGLGLRLIYFSYDVKMKEKGDIPEGYSVSREKKERFSLILESASTNQTSMYLCASSFLGQVSNEKLFFGSGTQLSVL.

The rearrangement joins TRBV9 to TRBJ1-4; D is perhaps TRBD1 (5 bases). Germline V lookup: CDR1 SGDLS, CDR2 YYNGEE. The germline V and J ends were trimmed by 4 bases and 8 bases, with 18 bases remaining between them. The CDR3 loop spans 15 amino acids. The DNA of the CDR3 is TGTGCCAGCAGCCTGGGGGAGGGACGTACCGAAAAACTGTTTTTT. Its translation: CASSLGEGRTEKLFF.

The chain joins TRBV5-1 to TRBJ1-4; no reliable D call. The CDR3 extends over 15 amino acids. Germline loops: CDR1 SGHRS, CDR2 YFSETQ. Trimming shortened V by 1 base and J by 4 bases, and 11 bases separated the two germline ends. Written as DNA, the CDR3 is TGCGCCAGCAGCTTGTGGGAGCGCATTAATGAAAAACTGTTTTTT. This sequence encodes CASSLWERINEKLFF.

The chain employs TRBV6-5 and TRBJ2-1; 13 positions agree with TRBD2. The CDR3 runs to 16 residues. CDR1 and CDR2 (germline): MNHEY, SVGAGI. After removal of 2 bases from V and 8 bases from J, the junction contained 6 bases not matched to a gene. The CDR3 loop is CASSYTSGGAGDEQFF. The CDR3 region has the DNA TGTGCCAGCAGTTACACTAGCGGGGGGGCCGGTGATGAGCAGTTCTTC.

V and J are TRBV10-1 and TRBJ2-7; D remains ambiguous. With 8 bases removed from V and 4 bases from J, the gap between germline ends came to 21 bases. Germline V lookup: CDR1 WNHNN, CDR2 SYGVQD (reference sequence). The CDR3 length is 15 residues. CDR3 loop: CASSAGELANYEQYF. The CDR3 region has the DNA TGCGCCAGCTCGGCCGGAGAACTTGCCAATTACGAGCAGTACTTC.

This chain links TRBV6-1 with TRBJ1-1, with D possibly matching TRBD1 (5 bases). The CDR3 sequence is 14 residues long. Looked up from germline, CDR1 is MNHNS and CDR2 is SASEGT. Trimming shortened V by 8 bases and J by 5 bases, and 18 bases separated the two germline ends. CDR3 loop: CASPPLGRSTEAFF. The DNA of the CDR3 is TGTGCCAGCCCACCACTGGGGCGAAGTACTGAAGCTTTCTTT.

This sequence joins TRBV27 and TRBJ1-2; D is undetermined. The V and J ends lost 0 bases and 2 bases respectively, with 13 bases between them. The CDR3 length is 16 residues. Germline V CDR1 and CDR2: MNHEY, SMNVEV (reference sequence). CDR3 coding DNA: TGTGCCAGCAGTTTATCCCTCCGTAGGGAGAACTATGGCTACACCTTC. The encoded protein is CASSLSLRRENYGYTF.

This chain links TRBV5-1 with TRBJ1-2; possible D gene TRBD1, 6 bases. The V end lost 1 base, the J end lost 5 bases, and 15 bases lay between the germline ends. Per germline, CDR1 SGHRS and CDR2 YFSETQ. This CDR3 spans 15 amino acids. The CDR3 bases are TGCGCCAGCAGCTTGCCGGGACAACTGGGGTATGGCTACACCTTC. Residues: CASSLPGQLGYGYTF.

The chain carries TRBV7-9 and TRBJ2-1; D is possibly TRBD1 (6 bases). The CDR3 is made up of 14 amino acids. The V end lost 3 bases, the J end lost 11 bases, and 17 bases lay between the germline ends. Per the germline V gene, CDR1 is SEHNR and CDR2 is FQNEAQ (reference sequence). DNA of the CDR3: TGTGCCAGCAGCTTCCAGCAGGCAACAGGGAAGCAGTTCTTC. The encoded protein is CASSFQQATGKQFF.

The rearrangement links TRBV30 to TRBJ2-4; TRBD2 might be the D (7 bases). Trimming pared 0 bases from V and 9 bases from J, leaving 12 bases between. The CDR3 has 13 residues. CDR1 GTSNPN and CDR2 SVGIG come from the germline V gene (reference sequence). This chain's CDR3 is CAWSVKGEGIQYF. The CDR3 DNA reads TGTGCCTGGAGTGTAAAGGGGGAGGGCATTCAGTACTTC.

This sequence joins TRBV5-4 and TRBJ2-7; D not resolved. Looked up from germline, CDR1 is SGHNT and CDR2 is YYREEE (reference sequence). The V end was cut by 4 bases, the J end by 6 bases, with 8 bases between. The CDR3 totals 11 residues. CDR3 DNA sequence: TGTGCCAGCAGCCTGAGAGGCGAGCAGTACTTC. It is translated as CASSLRGEQYF.

In its sample, this clone was seen a few times. The V gene is TRBV5-1, the J gene TRBJ1-1, with unresolved D. CDR3 size: 13 residues. V dropped 0 bases and J dropped 7 bases, with 10 bases sitting between them. Germline assignment: CDR1 SGHRS and CDR2 YFSETQ. CDR3 amino acids: CASSLDTVLEAFF. The CDR3 region has the DNA TGCGCCAGCAGCTTGGACACAGTCCTTGAAGCTTTCTTT. The full variable domain, its missing parts supplied by reference TRBV5-1 and TRBJ1-1, is KAGVTQTPRYLIKTRGQQVTLSCSPISGHRSVSWYQQTPGQGLQFLFEYFSETQRNKGNFPGRFSGRQFSNSRSEMNVSTLELGDSALYLCASSLDTVLEAFFGQGTRLTVV.